Shown below are 7 T cell receptor beta chains from a single sample sequenced in a study of vaccination and CD4 T cells after COVID-19. Described treatment: roughly 10-day PBMC culture with coronavirus spike peptide pools or control peptides (ViraFEST assay). The Oncomine TCR Beta short-read assay was applied to DNA of cultured CD4+ T cells. TCRdb re-called the PCR reads through MiXCR, storing one row per CDR3 protein. Of approximately 13,000 distinct CDR3 sequences listed, 45% to 55% are singletons. No antigen has been assigned to these receptors. Sequenced: CD4+ T cells from blood, cultured in vitro. Receptors were obtained from a human donor who had recovered from COVID-19.

V and J are TRBV6-1 and TRBJ2-7, with 9 bases matching TRBD1. CDR1 and CDR2 from the germline V gene are MNHNS and SASEGT. The ends lost 3 bases at V and 7 bases at J; junction bases unmatched: 10. This CDR3 has 15 residues. The CDR3 reads CASSDTGTGRMEQYF. CDR3 nucleotide sequence: TGTGCCAGCAGTGACACCGGGACAGGGCGCATGGAGCAGTACTTC.

The chain couples TRBV6-1 to TRBJ2-7; 11 bases line up with TRBD2. There are 16 residues in the CDR3. CDR1 is MNHNS, CDR2 SASEGT, per germline. With 4 bases clipped from V and 3 bases from J, the junction kept 8 bases outside the gene matches. The DNA for the CDR3 is TGTGCCAGCAGTGTTCCTCTTGGACTAGCGGGCTACGAGCAGTACTTC. Amino acid sequence: CASSVPLGLAGYEQYF.

The chain joins TRBV6-2 or TRBV6-3 to TRBJ2-6; 8 bases align to TRBD1. There are 16 residues in the CDR3. The V gene's germline CDR1 is MNHEY and CDR2 SVGEGT. The ends lost 6 bases at V and 1 base at J; junction bases unmatched: 5. CDR3 nucleotides: TGTGCCAGCAGCAACACAGGGGGTTCTGGGGCCAACGTCCTGACTTTC. It encodes CASSNTGGSGANVLTF.

The chain links TRBV6-1 to TRBJ1-1; TRBD1 agrees at 7 bases. This CDR3 contains 15 residues. After removal of 6 bases from V and 1 base from J, the junction contained 8 bases not matched to a gene. CDR1 is MNHNS, CDR2 SASEGT, per germline. The CDR3 spells CASRPDRTKNTEAFF. The DNA for the CDR3 is TGTGCCAGCAGACCGGACAGGACCAAGAACACTGAAGCTTTCTTT.

The chain is built from TRBV5-6 and TRBJ2-2; 14 positions agree with TRBD2. J gave up 3 bases and V 0 bases, and 13 bases lay outside the gene matches. Looked up from germline, CDR1 is SGHDT and CDR2 is YYEEEE. CDR3 length: 21 amino acids. CDR3 loop: CASSLGPITTSGRADTGELFF. The CDR3 nucleotides read TGTGCCAGCAGCTTGGGGCCGATCACGACTAGCGGGAGGGCCGACACCGGGGAGCTGTTTTTT.

This sequence joins TRBV10-1 and TRBJ2-6; unclear D gene. Germline lookup yields CDR1 WNHNN and CDR2 SYGVQD (reference sequence). Trimming removed 3 bases from V and 4 bases from J, with 7 bases in between. The CDR3 is 14 residues long. For the CDR3, the DNA is TGCGCCAGCAGTGACCAGAGAGGGGCCAACGTCCTGACTTTC. Its protein is CASSDQRGANVLTF.

In this sample, this clonotype turned up a few times. This chain joins TRBV7-9 and TRBJ2-1; tentative D call: TRBD2 (6 bases). The V end was cut by 5 bases, the J end by 6 bases, with 17 bases between. Germline CDR1 is SEHNR and CDR2 is FQNEAQ (reference sequence). The CDR3 has 15 residues. CDR3 sequence (DNA): TGTGCCAGCAGCCAGAATACCGGGAGAATCAATGAGCAGTTCTTC. Amino acid sequence: CASSQNTGRINEQFF.